This record looks at one T cell receptor beta chain sequence and its context. The CDR3 is 14 residues long. Germline trimming cut 4 bases from V and 4 bases from J; bases unmatched to any gene: 3. CDR1 SGHTA and CDR2 FQGNSA come from the germline V gene. Cycle 7 day 1, cycle 4 day 1, and baseline were the timepoints at which blood was sampled. Sequenced by immunoSEQ multiplex PCR; TCRdb stores in-frame clones only, minus some. Of tens of thousands of clones in the sample, 75% to 85% were seen once. This entry belongs to a study of OX40 agonist ivuxolimab in advanced cancers. Study information: A male proportion of 70% to 90% was recorded, with mean age 60 years and range about 20 to 85.

The chain recombines TRBV7-2 with TRBJ2-7; the match to TRBD2 covers 11 bases. The clonotype comes from an adult with an advanced solid tumor such as melanoma, head and neck, liver or kidney cancer. Here the sequenced sample was CD4+ or CD8+ T cells sorted from blood, taken in a trial of the OX40 agonist ivuxolimab. Written as DNA, the CDR3 is TGTGCCAGCAGCTCTGGACTAGCGGGTTACGAGCAGTACTTC. Residues: CASSSGLAGYEQYF.